The sequence of this TCR beta chain was determined in a study of cytomegalovirus exposure and HLA in healthy donors. The PCR employed 60 Vbeta primers together with 13 Jbeta primers. The assay was immunoSEQ multiplex PCR, and TCRdb's table has in-frame clones only and misses some. The repertoire holds hundreds of thousands of clones, less than 85% seen once, with under 0.25% in the top ten. Study-level findings and limits: Analyzed later, association rates of TCRs varied across HLA loci, with DRB1 most and HLA-C fewest.

This clone occurred a few times. No antigen is known for it. The source material was PBMCs. The receptor was isolated from a girl aged 2 to 10 in good health and CMV-seronegative.

CDR3 in DNA: TGTGCCAGTAAGAGGGTGTGGGACAGGGTCTATGGCTACACCTTC. Its translation is CASKRVWDRVYGYTF. J is TRBJ1-2 and V is TRBV19; 9 bases match TRBD1. From germline, CDR1 is LNHDA and CDR2 SQIVND (reference sequence). V lost 7 bases to trimming and J lost 4 bases; unmatched junction nucleotides: 10. The CDR3 consists of 15 residues.